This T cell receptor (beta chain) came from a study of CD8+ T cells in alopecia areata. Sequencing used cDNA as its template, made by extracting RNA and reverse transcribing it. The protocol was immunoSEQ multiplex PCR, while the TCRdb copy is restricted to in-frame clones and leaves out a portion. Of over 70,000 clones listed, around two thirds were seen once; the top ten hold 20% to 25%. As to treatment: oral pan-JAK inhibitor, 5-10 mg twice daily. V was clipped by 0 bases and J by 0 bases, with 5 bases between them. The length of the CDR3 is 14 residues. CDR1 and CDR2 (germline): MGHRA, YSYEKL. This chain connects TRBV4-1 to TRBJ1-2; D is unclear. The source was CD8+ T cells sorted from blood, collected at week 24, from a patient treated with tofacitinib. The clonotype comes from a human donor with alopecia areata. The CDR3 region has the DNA TGCGCCAGCAGCCAAGAACGAACTAACTATGGCTACACCTTC. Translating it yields CASSQERTNYGYTF.